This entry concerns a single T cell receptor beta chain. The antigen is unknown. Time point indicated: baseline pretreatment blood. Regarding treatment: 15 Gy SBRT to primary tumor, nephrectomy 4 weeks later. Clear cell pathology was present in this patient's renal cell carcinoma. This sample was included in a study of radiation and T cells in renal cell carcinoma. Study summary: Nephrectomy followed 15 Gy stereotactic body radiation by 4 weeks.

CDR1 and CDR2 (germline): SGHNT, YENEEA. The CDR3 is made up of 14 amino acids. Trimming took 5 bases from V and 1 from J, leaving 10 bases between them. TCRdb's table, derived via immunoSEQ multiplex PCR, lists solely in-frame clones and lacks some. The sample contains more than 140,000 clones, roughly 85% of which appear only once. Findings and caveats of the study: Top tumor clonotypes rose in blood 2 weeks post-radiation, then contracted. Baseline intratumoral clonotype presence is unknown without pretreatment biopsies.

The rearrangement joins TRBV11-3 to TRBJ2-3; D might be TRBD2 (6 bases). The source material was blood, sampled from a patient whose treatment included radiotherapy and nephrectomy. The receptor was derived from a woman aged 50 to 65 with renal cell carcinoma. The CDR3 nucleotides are TGTGCCAGCAGCCGCTCGGGGGGCACAGATACGCAGTATTTT. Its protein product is CASSRSGGTDTQYF.